These T cell receptor beta chains were read from a single sample in a study of OX40 agonist ivuxolimab in advanced cancers. Libraries were prepared by immunoSEQ multiplex PCR; TCRdb keeps only in-frame clonotypes and omits some of them. Here the sample spans tens of thousands of clones, roughly 87% being singletons. The specimen was CD4+ or CD8+ T cells sorted from blood, collected in a trial of the OX40 agonist ivuxolimab. The origin of the receptors is an adult with an advanced solid tumor such as melanoma, head and neck, liver or kidney cancer. CDR3s include the opening cysteine and the closing phenylalanine or tryptophan. Each record gives: J gene, clone size, V gene, D gene, CDR3 protein, CDR3 DNA. A D gene is named only where the DNA matches it firmly. Not every row has a clone size; where given, it reads once, few, many or a size class.

>TRBJ2-1|.|TRBV15|TRBD1
CATSRPGQGDEQFF
TGTGCCACCAGCAGACCCGGACAGGGCGATGAGCAGTTCTTC
>TRBJ1-4|.|TRBV27|.
CASSFRVGEKLFF
TGTGCCAGCAGTTTCAGGGTTGGGGAAAAACTGTTTTTT
>TRBJ2-7|.|TRBV6-6|.
CASSLDPSYEQYF
TGTGCCAGCAGTTTAGATCCTTCCTACGAGCAGTACTTC
>TRBJ1-1|.|TRBV6-5|.
CASTTGRRPEAFF
TGTGCCAGCACCACCGGCCGGAGGCCTGAAGCTTTCTTT
>TRBJ1-5|.|TRBV6-5|.
CASSYSMGNQPQHF
TGTGCCAGCAGTTACTCGATGGGGAACCAGCCCCAGCATTTT
>TRBJ1-4|.|TRBV6-5|TRBD1
CASSSPRQGDEKLFF
TGTGCCAGCAGCTCCCCCCGACAGGGAGATGAAAAACTGTTTTTT
>TRBJ2-3|.|TRBV15|TRBD1
CATSRAPGQGAGDTQYF
TGTGCCACCAGCAGAGCTCCGGGACAGGGGGCGGGAGATACGCAGTATTTT
>TRBJ2-5|.|TRBV15|.
CATRPPGQETQYF
TGTGCCACCCGCCCCCCTGGACAAGAGACCCAGTACTTC
>TRBJ2-7|once|TRBV11-2|TRBD2
CASSFKETSGTYEQYF
TGTGCCAGCAGTTTTAAAGAGACTAGCGGGACCTACGAGCAGTACTTC
>TRBJ1-2|.|TRBV2|TRBD1
CASSVGQGANYGYTF
TGTGCCAGCAGTGTCGGTCAGGGGGCTAACTATGGCTACACCTTC
>TRBJ1-3|.|TRBV14|TRBD1
CASSQRGLTGNTIYF
TGTGCCAGCAGCCAGAGGGGGCTCACTGGAAACACCATATATTTT
>TRBJ2-7|.|TRBV9|.
CASSVDTRGYEQYF
TGTGCCAGCAGCGTAGATACTAGAGGCTACGAGCAGTACTTC
>TRBJ2-5|.|TRBV27|.
CASSSPHLYQETQYF
TGTGCCAGCAGTTCCCCCCATCTGTACCAAGAGACCCAGTACTTC
>TRBJ1-2|.|TRBV28|.
CASSLFGRERYTF
TGTGCCAGCAGTTTATTCGGGAGGGAGCGTTACACCTTC
>TRBJ2-4|.|TRBV15|.
CATSRDFIERDIQYF
TGTGCCACCAGCAGAGATTTTATTGAACGGGACATTCAGTACTTC
>TRBJ2-2|.|TRBV5-1|.
CASSLARSANTGELFF
TGCGCCAGCAGCTTGGCCCGCAGCGCGAACACCGGGGAGCTGTTTTTT
>TRBJ1-6|.|TRBV9|.
CASSVASAGVLPLHF
TGTGCCAGCAGCGTAGCTTCGGCAGGGGTTTTACCCCTCCACTTT
>TRBJ2-7|.|TRBV9|TRBD2
CASSVGLADSYEQYF
TGTGCCAGCAGCGTTGGACTAGCGGACTCTTACGAGCAGTACTTC
>TRBJ2-4|.|TRBV5-5|.
CASSWTDQNIQYF
TGTGCCAGCAGCTGGACGGACCAAAACATTCAGTACTTC
>TRBJ1-2|.|TRBV6-1|.
CASSRTQNYGYTF
TGTGCCAGCAGTCGGACACAAAACTATGGCTACACCTTC
>TRBJ1-5|.|TRBV7-3|.
CASSLNGGEGPQHF
TGTGCCAGCAGCTTAAACGGCGGGGAAGGGCCCCAGCATTTT
>TRBJ2-5|.|TRBV11-2|.
CASSLTPSLAQYF
TGTGCCAGCAGCTTAACGCCGTCCCTGGCCCAGTACTTC
>TRBJ2-1|.|TRBV4-3|.
CASSQDLVSYNEQFF
TGCGCCAGCAGCCAAGATCTAGTGTCCTACAATGAGCAGTTCTTC
>TRBJ2-7|once|TRBV5-6|.
CASSLVSVGEQYF
TGTGCCAGCAGCTTAGTGTCAGTTGGCGAGCAGTACTTC
>TRBJ2-5|.|TRBV10-3|.
CAISERIQETQYF
TGTGCCATCAGTGAACGTATACAAGAGACCCAGTACTTC
>TRBJ2-1|.|TRBV5-1|.
CASSLQGSSYNEQFF
TGCGCCAGCAGCTTGCAAGGGTCCTCCTACAATGAGCAGTTCTTC
>TRBJ2-3|.|TRBV6-6|.
CASSPRGQLTDTQYF
TGTGCCAGCAGCCCCCGAGGACAACTCACAGATACGCAGTATTTT
>TRBJ2-1|.|TRBV5-4|TRBD2
CASSLASGRDEQFF
TGTGCCAGCAGCTTGGCTAGCGGGAGGGATGAGCAGTTCTTC